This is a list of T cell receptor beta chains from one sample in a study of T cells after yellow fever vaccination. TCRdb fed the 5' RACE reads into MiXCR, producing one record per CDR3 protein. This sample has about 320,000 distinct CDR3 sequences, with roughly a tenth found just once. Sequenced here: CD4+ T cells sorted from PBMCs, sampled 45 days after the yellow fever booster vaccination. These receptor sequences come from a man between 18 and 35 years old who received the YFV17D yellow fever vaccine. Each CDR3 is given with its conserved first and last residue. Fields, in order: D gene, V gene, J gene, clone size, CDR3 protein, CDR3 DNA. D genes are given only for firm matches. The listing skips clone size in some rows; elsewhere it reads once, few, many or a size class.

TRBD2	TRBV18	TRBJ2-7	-	CASSLGTSGTYEQYF	TGTGCCAGCTCTCTAGGAACTAGCGGGACCTACGAGCAGTACTTC
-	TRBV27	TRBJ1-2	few	CASSPTRLDYGYTF	TGTGCCAGCAGTCCGACTCGTCTGGACTATGGCTACACCTTC
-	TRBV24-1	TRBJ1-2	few	CATSDSGRTHGYTF	TGTGCCACCAGTGATTCCGGGCGAACTCATGGCTACACCTTC
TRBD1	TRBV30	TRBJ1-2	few	CAWTHRTSRTGSWAF	TGTGCCTGGACCCACCGAACCTCCCGGACAGGGAGTTGGGCCTTC
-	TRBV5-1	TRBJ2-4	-	CASSPGGGRGSIQYF	TGCGCCAGCAGCCCCGGAGGTGGAAGAGGGAGCATTCAGTACTTC
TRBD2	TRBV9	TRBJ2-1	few	CASSAGLAGNEQFF	TGTGCCAGCAGCGCCGGACTAGCGGGAAATGAGCAGTTCTTC
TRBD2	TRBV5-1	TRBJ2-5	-	CASSPAGGSETQYF	TGCGCCAGCAGCCCGGCGGGGGGATCAGAGACCCAGTACTTC
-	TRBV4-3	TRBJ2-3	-	CASSQALADTQYF	TGCGCCAGCAGCCAAGCGCTCGCAGATACGCAGTATTTT
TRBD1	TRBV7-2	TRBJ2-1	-	CASSTGQAPRNEQFF	TGTGCCAGCAGCACCGGACAGGCCCCCAGGAATGAGCAGTTCTTC
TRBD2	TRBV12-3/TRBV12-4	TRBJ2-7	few	CASTPGLASYEQYF	TGTGCCAGCACTCCGGGACTAGCCTCCTACGAGCAGTACTTC
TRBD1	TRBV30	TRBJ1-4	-	CAWLGQGKEKLFF	TGTGCCTGGCTCGGACAGGGAAAAGAAAAACTGTTTTTT
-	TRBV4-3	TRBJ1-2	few	CASSQARRGYGYTF	TGCGCCAGCAGCCAAGCGCGGAGGGGATATGGCTACACCTTC
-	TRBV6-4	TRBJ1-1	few	CAAKGGNTEAFF	TGTGCCGCAAAGGGGGGAAACACTGAAGCTTTCTTT
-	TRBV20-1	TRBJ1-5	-	CSATRDKSRSNQPQHF	TGCAGTGCTACCAGGGATAAAAGTCGGAGCAATCAGCCCCAGCATTTT
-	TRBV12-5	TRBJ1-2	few	CASGLVTNFRTAYGYTF	TGTGCTAGTGGTTTGGTCACAAATTTCCGGACGGCTTATGGCTACACCTTC
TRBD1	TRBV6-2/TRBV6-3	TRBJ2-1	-	CASSGPGQGIQGQFF	TGTGCCAGCAGTGGGCCGGGACAGGGTATACAAGGGCAGTTCTTC
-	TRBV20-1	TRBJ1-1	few	CSARDTLWAMNTEAFF	TGCAGTGCTAGAGATACGTTGTGGGCAATGAACACTGAAGCTTTCTTT
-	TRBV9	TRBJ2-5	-	CASSRGLETQYF	TGTGCCAGCTCTCGCGGGTTGGAGACCCAGTACTTC
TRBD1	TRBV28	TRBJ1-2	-	CASRYRGDYGYTF	TGTGCCAGCAGATACAGGGGTGACTATGGCTACACCTTC
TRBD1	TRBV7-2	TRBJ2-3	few	CASSLAGQGRDTQYF	TGTGCCAGCAGCTTAGCGGGACAGGGCCGGGATACGCAGTATTTT
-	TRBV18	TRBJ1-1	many	CASSPENGGTEAFF	TGTGCCAGCTCACCAGAGAATGGGGGCACTGAAGCTTTCTTT
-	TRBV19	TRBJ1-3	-	CASSLPSGNTIYF	TGTGCCAGTAGCCTCCCCTCTGGAAACACCATATATTTT